This passage covers 18 T cell receptor beta chains from one sample sequenced in a study of blood T cell repertoires in COVID-19. Some clones are missing from TCRdb's copy, which holds only in-frame ones; the method was immunoSEQ multiplex PCR. The top ten clones hold roughly 2.8% of a sample with approximately 200,000 clones, about 85% of them seen once. Material: peripheral blood. The origin of the receptors is a man aged 50-60 years who had recovered from COVID-19.

V and J are TRBV4-1 and TRBJ2-7; weak D call: TRBD1 (6 bases). The V and J ends lost 0 bases and 2 bases respectively, with 11 bases between them. There are 15 residues in the CDR3. From germline, CDR1 is MGHRA and CDR2 YSYEKL. DNA for the CDR3: TGCGCCAGCAGCCAAGAGGGACACCTAGCCTACGAGCAGTACTTC. Amino acids: CASSQEGHLAYEQYF.

The chain joins TRBV19 to TRBJ1-4, with 9 bases lining up with TRBD1. Germline V gene lookup returns CDR1 LNHDA and CDR2 SQIVND (reference sequence). The CDR3 sequence is 14 residues long. The trim removed 6 bases at V and 6 bases at J, leaving 5 bases unmatched. The CDR3 nucleotides are TGTGCCAGTAGAAACAGGGGGCGGGATGAAAAACTGTTTTTT. It translates to CASRNRGRDEKLFF.

The gene calls are TRBV18 and TRBJ2-1; TRBD2 agrees at 7 bases. This CDR3 is 15 amino acids long. Germline trimming cut 2 bases from V and 3 bases from J; bases unmatched to any gene: 4. The V gene's germline CDR1 is KGHSH and CDR2 LQKENI. DNA of the CDR3: TGTGCCAGCTCACCATGGGGGGGATTCTACAATGAGCAGTTCTTC. Translating gives CASSPWGGFYNEQFF. Looking up the rest from reference TRBV18 and TRBJ2-1 gives the full variable domain: NAGVMQNPRHLVRRRGQEARLRCSPMKGHSHVYWYRQLPEEGLKFMVYLQKENIIDESGMPKERFSAEFPKEGPSILRIQQVVRGDSAAYFCASSPWGGFYNEQFFGPGTRLTVL.

This clone came up once. The rearrangement joins TRBV2 to TRBJ1-1, with no clear D. The V and J ends lost 6 bases and 0 bases respectively, with 11 bases between them. CDR3 size: 14 residues. Germline loops: CDR1 SNHLY, CDR2 FYNNEI. The CDR3 nucleotides read TGTGCCAGCAGACTTAGACATCTGAACACTGAAGCTTTCTTT. Translating it yields CASRLRHLNTEAFF.

This chain uses TRBV11-2 with TRBJ2-3, with TRBD2 identical over 10 bases. This CDR3 spans 16 amino acids. Unmatched junction bases numbered 1, after V lost 1 base and J lost 0 bases. Germline V gene sequence: CDR1 SGHAT, CDR2 FQNNGV. The CDR3 nucleotides are TGTGCCAGCAGCTTAGTAGCGGGAGGAAGCACAGATACGCAGTATTTT. Translating gives CASSLVAGGSTDTQYF.

This chain links TRBV30 with TRBJ1-6; 7 bases map to TRBD1. V shed 2 bases, J shed 5 bases, and the junction held 6 bases outside the gene matches. The CDR3 is made up of 15 amino acids. Germline CDR1 is GTSNPN and CDR2 is SVGIG (reference sequence). CDR3 in DNA: TGTGCCTGGAGTCCACGACAGGGACATAATTCACCCCTCCACTTT. Its translation is CAWSPRQGHNSPLHF.

The chain carries TRBV11-2 and TRBJ1-1; 8 nucleotides align to TRBD1. Trimming took 1 base from V and 5 from J; bases not matched to a gene: 0. The germline CDR1 and CDR2 sequences are SGHAT and FQNNGV. The CDR3 extends over 13 amino acids. The CDR3 loop is CASSLGTGTEAFF. The CDR3 bases are TGTGCCAGCAGCTTAGGGACAGGGACTGAAGCTTTCTTT. Together with reference TRBV11-2 and TRBJ1-1, the CDR3 gives the full variable domain: EAGVAQSPRYKIIEKRQSVAFWCNPISGHATLYWYQQILGQGPKLLIQFQNNGVVDDSQLPKDRFSAERLKGVDSTLKIQPAKLEDSAVYLCASSLGTGTEAFFGQGTRLTVV.

V and J are TRBV27 and TRBJ1-1; 7 positions match TRBD1. V trimming: 6 bases; J trimming: 11 bases; junction bases outside the gene matches: 15. Germline V gene lookup returns CDR1 MNHEY and CDR2 SMNVEV (reference sequence). The CDR3 sequence is 14 residues long. CDR3: CASRKGDRISDAFF. The CDR3, as DNA: TGTGCCAGCAGGAAAGGGGACAGAATATCGGATGCTTTCTTT.

The chain employs TRBV19 and TRBJ1-1, with TRBD1 matching 8 bases. Germline CDR1 and CDR2: LNHDA and SQIVND (reference sequence). This CDR3 is built from 16 residues. The junction had 10 bases not matched to a gene; V was cut back by 6 bases and J by 1 base. The CDR3 is CASSPLGDRKNTEAFF. CDR3 DNA sequence: TGTGCCAGTAGCCCGCTAGGGGACAGGAAGAACACTGAAGCTTTCTTT.

The chain couples TRBV28 to TRBJ2-7; 12 bases match TRBD2. V lost 1 base and J lost 6; bases outside the gene matches: 1. This CDR3 comprises 14 residues. Germline values: CDR1 MDHEN, CDR2 SYDVKM. The CDR3 bases are TGTGCCAGCAGTTTATCTAGCGGGAGGGCCGAGCAGTACTTC. Its translation: CASSLSSGRAEQYF.

The chain combines TRBV30 with TRBJ1-1; TRBD1 is a possible D gene (5 bases). The V end was cut by 4 bases, the J end by 8 bases, with 11 bases between. From germline, CDR1 is GTSNPN and CDR2 SVGIG (reference sequence). The CDR3 has 11 residues. DNA of the CDR3: TGTGCCTGGAAGGCCGGACACGAAGCTTTCTTT. As protein: CAWKAGHEAFF.

The chain has TRBV28 and TRBJ2-7; 9 bases are shared with TRBD1. V dropped 5 bases and J dropped 0; count of bases not matched to a gene: 8. Germline loops: CDR1 MDHEN, CDR2 SYDVKM. The CDR3 loop spans 16 amino acids. The CDR3: CASSLLGQGPSYEQYF. CDR3 in DNA: TGTGCCAGCAGTCTATTGGGACAGGGTCCCTCCTACGAGCAGTACTTC. Supplemented by reference TRBV28 and TRBJ2-7, the full variable domain reads DVKVTQSSRYLVKRTGEKVFLECVQDMDHENMFWYRQDPGLGLRLIYFSYDVKMKEKGDIPEGYSVSREKKERFSLILESASTNQTSMYLCASSLLGQGPSYEQYFGPGTRLTVT.

The V and J genes are TRBV28 and TRBJ2-7, with TRBD2 matching 8 bases. V lost 7 bases and J lost 6; bases outside the gene matches: 14. There are 15 residues in the CDR3. Germline V gene lookup returns CDR1 MDHEN and CDR2 SYDVKM. In DNA, the CDR3 is TGTGCCAGCACCAATAGCGGGACGGTTGCTTTCGAGCAGTACTTC. Its translation: CASTNSGTVAFEQYF.

V gene TRBV25-1 combines with J gene TRBJ2-7; no clear D gene. This CDR3 has 14 residues. CDR1 and CDR2 from the germline V gene are MGHDK and SYGVNS. Trimming took 4 bases from V and 2 from J, leaving 12 bases between them. The CDR3 sequence: CASSASTLPYEQYF. CDR3 coding DNA: TGTGCCAGCAGTGCATCGACTTTGCCCTACGAGCAGTACTTC.

This clone was picked up a small number of times. The rearrangement joins TRBV5-1 to TRBJ2-4; a weak D match, TRBD2 (6 bases). V dropped 7 bases and J dropped 0 bases, with 32 bases sitting between them. Germline CDR1 is SGHRS and CDR2 is YFSETQ. The CDR3 covers 21 residues. DNA for the CDR3: TGCGCCAGCCCAGGAGGTGGAGGCTGGCGGGACGGGACCATAGCCAAAAACATTCAGTACTTC. Protein product: CASPGGGGWRDGTIAKNIQYF.

The chain recombines TRBV30 with TRBJ2-1; 11 nucleotides line up with TRBD1. The CDR3 is 16 residues long. The J segment lost 1 base and the V segment lost 5 bases, leaving 7 bases of the junction unmatched. Germline CDR1 GTSNPN, CDR2 SVGIG (reference sequence). The CDR3 here is CAWSRGTGGSYNEQFF. Here the CDR3 DNA reads TGTGCCTGGTCCCGGGGGACAGGGGGTTCCTACAATGAGCAGTTCTTC. Supplemented by reference TRBV30 and TRBJ2-1, the full variable domain reads SQTIHQWPATLVQPVGSPLSLECTVEGTSNPNLYWYRQAAGRGLQLLFYSVGIGQISSEVPQNLSASRPQDRQFILSSKKLLLSDSGFYLCAWSRGTGGSYNEQFFGPGTRLTVL.

The gene calls are TRBV25-1 and TRBJ2-1; D remains ambiguous. Germline V gives CDR1 MGHDK, CDR2 SYGVNS. The CDR3 is made up of 15 amino acids. V lost 1 base, J lost 6 bases, and 13 bases lay in between. The CDR3 DNA reads TGTGCCAGCAGTGAATGGGCAGGATTGAGCAATGAGCAGTTCTTC. Translation: CASSEWAGLSNEQFF.

The chain combines TRBV2 with TRBJ1-1; 8 bases align to TRBD1. Germline trimming cut 8 bases from V and 1 base from J; bases unmatched to any gene: 3. Germline V CDR1 and CDR2: SNHLY, FYNNEI. This CDR3 comprises 13 residues. CDR3 residues: CASGGTGNTEAFF. In DNA, the CDR3 is TGTGCCAGCGGGGGGACAGGGAACACTGAAGCTTTCTTT.